A single sample is the source of the 10 T cell receptor beta chains below, sequenced in a study of shared clonotypes between healthy human individuals. Some clones are missing from TCRdb's copy, which holds only in-frame ones; the method was immunoSEQ multiplex PCR. Here the sample spans roughly 380,000 clones, approximately 97% being singletons. The sample comprised memory CD8+ T cells sorted from blood. Sample subset: CD45RO+ cells pooled with CCR7-negative TemRA cells. Every receptor here comes from a man aged 25-45 years in good health.

The V gene is TRBV5-4, the J gene TRBJ1-1, with no clear D. The CDR3 is made up of 17 amino acids. The V and J ends lost 0 bases and 2 bases respectively, with 17 bases between them. Germline values: CDR1 SGHNT, CDR2 YYREEE (reference sequence). CDR3: CASSLEAEVGRNTEAFF. CDR3 DNA sequence: TGTGCCAGCAGCTTGGAGGCAGAAGTAGGGCGAAACACTGAAGCTTTCTTT. The variable domain in full, completed from reference TRBV5-4 and TRBJ1-1, reads ETGVTQSPTHLIKTRGQQVTLRCSSQSGHNTVSWYQQALGQGPQFIFQYYREEENGRGNFPPRFSGLQFPNYSSELNVNALELDDSALYLCASSLEAEVGRNTEAFFGQGTRLTVV.

The chain is built from TRBV19 and TRBJ2-1; TRBD2 might be the D (6 bases). V was cut by 4 bases and J by 2 bases, with 9 bases left in between. The germline V gene encodes CDR1 LNHDA and CDR2 SQIVND (reference sequence). This CDR3 is 14 amino acids long. The CDR3, as DNA: TGTGCCAGTAGTAACGGGAGACCCTACAATGAGCAGTTCTTC. Translated, it gives CASSNGRPYNEQFF.

CDR3 bases: TGTGCCTGGGGATTGGGCAGAACCGGGGAGCTGTTTTTT. Translation: CAWGLGRTGELFF. This rearrangement joins TRBV30 to TRBJ2-2, with unresolved D. There are 13 residues in the CDR3. The V end lost 5 bases, the J end lost 5 bases, and 12 bases lay between the germline ends. The V gene's germline CDR1 is GTSNPN and CDR2 SVGIG (reference sequence).

The rearrangement uses TRBV5-6 and TRBJ2-1; D uncertain. Germline V lookup: CDR1 SGHDT, CDR2 YYEEEE. V was pared by 0 bases and J by 3 bases, with 7 bases between. The CDR3 has 14 amino acids. CDR3 in DNA: TGTGCCAGCAGCTTGGTGCATCTCTACAATGAGCAGTTCTTC. Translation: CASSLVHLYNEQFF.

V usage is TRBV5-1 and J usage is TRBJ2-5; D not resolved. There are 12 residues in the CDR3. V lost 1 base to trimming and J lost 5 bases, with 6 bases between them. Germline V gives CDR1 SGHRS, CDR2 YFSETQ. In nucleotides, the CDR3 is TGCGCCAGCAGCTTGCCCGCGGAGACCCAGTACTTC. It yields the protein CASSLPAETQYF.

The J gene is TRBJ2-5, the V gene TRBV7-2; 7 bases map to TRBD2. J gave up 4 bases and V 4 bases, and 6 bases lay outside the gene matches. This CDR3 has 14 residues. Germline values: CDR1 SGHTA, CDR2 FQGNSA. CDR3 loop: CASSSAGRLETQYF. The DNA of the CDR3 is TGTGCCAGCAGCTCCGCCGGGAGGTTAGAGACCCAGTACTTC.

This sequence joins TRBV6-5 and TRBJ1-1; 7 bases are a match to TRBD1. V shed 2 bases, J shed 3 bases, and the junction held 6 bases outside the gene matches. CDR3 length equals 15 residues. The V gene's germline CDR1 is MNHEY and CDR2 SVGAGI. CDR3 bases: TGTGCCAGCAGTTACAGGGGGCTCTTATACACTGAAGCTTTCTTT. Amino acids: CASSYRGLLYTEAFF.

The genes are TRBV28 and TRBJ2-2; 15 nucleotides agree with TRBD2. V shed 6 bases, J shed 5 bases, and the junction held 1 base outside the gene matches. In germline, CDR1 is MDHEN, CDR2 SYDVKM. The CDR3 extends over 15 amino acids. CDR3 nucleotide sequence: TGTGCCAGCAGGGGGACTAGCGGGAGGACCGGGGAGCTGTTTTTT. It encodes CASRGTSGRTGELFF.

The chain uses TRBV4-1 and TRBJ2-1; TRBD2 aligns across 14 bases. CDR3 size: 17 residues. V lost 4 bases, J lost 8 bases, and 10 bases stayed unmatched. The V gene's germline CDR1 is MGHRA and CDR2 YSYEKL. The CDR3 nucleotides are TGCGCCAGCAGCCCGAGGAAGGGACTAGCGGGAGTCGATGAGCAGTTCTTC. This gives the protein CASSPRKGLAGVDEQFF.

The chain combines TRBV9 with TRBJ2-1; perhaps TRBD2 as D (6 bases). Per germline, CDR1 SGDLS and CDR2 YYNGEE. The germline V and J ends were trimmed by 4 bases and 0 bases, with 20 bases remaining between them. The CDR3 is 18 residues long. CDR3: CASSPTHLLASSYNEQFF. The CDR3, as DNA: TGTGCCAGCAGCCCCACTCATCTCCTAGCGAGCTCCTACAATGAGCAGTTCTTC.